The 20 T cell receptor beta chains below come from one sample, sequenced in a study of neoadjuvant nivolumab and ipilimumab in lung cancer. Repertoires were generated with immunoSEQ multiplex PCR, while TCRdb's copy carries only in-frame clones and drops some. Of 8,000 to 10,000 clones in the sample, about 72% were seen once. The sample consisted of tumor tissue, taken after neoadjuvant nivolumab, alone or with ipilimumab, at or shortly before surgery. The receptors shown here come from an adult with non-small cell lung cancer.

The chain recombines TRBV6-5 with TRBJ2-7; D is possibly TRBD2 (6 bases). The V gene lost 2 bases and the J gene lost 3 bases, with 14 bases spanning the gap. The CDR3 covers 15 residues. Germline CDR1 MNHEY, CDR2 SVGAGI. The CDR3 DNA reads TGTGCCAGCAGTTACGGGAGGTCGACGGGCTACGAGCAGTACTTC. This gives the protein CASSYGRSTGYEQYF.

This rearrangement joins TRBV7-2 to TRBJ2-1; 8 nucleotides line up with TRBD2. Per germline, CDR1 SGHTA and CDR2 FQGNSA. J was trimmed by 8 bases and V by 5 bases; bases with no gene match: 11. There are 15 residues in the CDR3. The CDR3 sequence: CASSVSGGRLDEQFF. CDR3 sequence (DNA): TGTGCCAGCAGCGTCTCGGGCGGGAGGTTAGATGAGCAGTTCTTC.

The genes are TRBV7-7 and TRBJ2-2, with 8 bases matching TRBD1. The germline V gene encodes CDR1 SSHAT and CDR2 FNYEAQ (reference sequence). J lost 4 bases, V lost 1 base, and 5 bases had no gene match. This CDR3 is 16 amino acids long. The CDR3 reads CASSLGTGIGTGELFF. CDR3 nucleotides: TGTGCCAGCAGCTTAGGGACAGGGATTGGCACCGGGGAGCTGTTTTTT. Full variable domain (remainder filled in from reference TRBV7-7 and TRBJ2-2): GAGVSQSPRYKVTKRGQDVTLRCDPISSHATLYWYQQALGQGPEFLTYFNYEAQPDKSGLPSDRFSAERPEGSISTLTIQRTEQRDSAMYRCASSLGTGIGTGELFFGEGSRLTVL.

This clone was seen only a few times. The rearrangement uses TRBV6-5 and TRBJ2-1; 10 bases match TRBD1. Trimming at V came to 8 bases and at J to 5 bases, leaving 9 bases not matched to a gene. CDR1 and CDR2 (germline): MNHEY, SVGAGI. The CDR3 has 15 amino acids. CDR3 residues: CASGQRQGAHNEQFF. The CDR3 DNA follows: TGTGCCAGCGGTCAGAGACAGGGGGCCCACAATGAGCAGTTCTTC.

The chain employs TRBV30 and TRBJ1-1, with D unclear. The ends were cut back, 4 bases at V and 3 bases at J, with 9 bases in the middle. Looked up from germline, CDR1 is GTSNPN and CDR2 is SVGIG (reference sequence). This CDR3 spans 12 amino acids. The CDR3 bases are TGTGCCTGGAAGTGGTCTTACACTGAAGCTTTCTTT. Translating it yields CAWKWSYTEAFF.

The CDR3 reads CASSQDGTGGTEAFF. The CDR3 DNA sequence: TGTGCCAGCAGCCAAGATGGGACAGGGGGCACTGAAGCTTTCTTT. This chain uses TRBV4-2 with TRBJ1-1, with 11 bases that match TRBD1. V lost 0 bases, J lost 4 bases, and 1 base stayed unmatched. This CDR3 has 15 amino acids. Germline lookup yields CDR1 LGHNA and CDR2 YNFKEQ.

The CDR3 DNA follows: TGTGCCAGCTCACCGCTCAGCCCCTCTGGGGCCAACGTCCTGACTTTC. Amino acids: CASSPLSPSGANVLTF. The chain has TRBV18 and TRBJ2-6; D gene uncertain. V lost 3 bases to trimming and J lost 0 bases, with 9 bases between them. Germline V gene sequence: CDR1 KGHSH, CDR2 LQKENI. This CDR3 has 16 amino acids.

The genes are TRBV6-6 and TRBJ1-1; the match to TRBD1 covers 7 bases. The CDR3 totals 14 residues. Germline V gene lookup returns CDR1 MNHNY and CDR2 SVGAGI (reference sequence). V shed 7 bases and J 5 bases; nucleotides not matched to a gene: 10. The DNA for the CDR3 is TGTGCCAGCAACCCAGGGGGTATTAATACTGAAGCTTTCTTT. The encoded protein is CASNPGGINTEAFF.

The chain combines TRBV2 with TRBJ2-7; tentative D call: TRBD1 (5 bases). This CDR3 contains 12 residues. Germline V gives CDR1 SNHLY, CDR2 FYNNEI. Trimming shortened V by 8 bases and J by 6 bases, and 14 bases separated the two germline ends. This chain's CDR3 is CASLRQPSEQYF. CDR3 DNA sequence: TGTGCCAGCCTAAGACAGCCCAGCGAGCAGTACTTC.

This clone was picked up a small number of times. The V and J genes are TRBV25-1 and TRBJ1-3; TRBD1 might be the D (5 bases). Trimming left V 3 bases short and J 2 bases short, with 8 bases between. The germline gives CDR1 MGHDK, CDR2 SYGVNS. There are 14 residues in the CDR3. CDR3 protein: CASSDRAAGNTIYF. The CDR3 DNA is TGTGCCAGCAGTGACAGGGCCGCTGGAAACACCATATATTTT.

The V call is TRBV7-7, the J call TRBJ2-3, with D unclear. Germline CDR1 and CDR2: SSHAT and FNYEAQ (reference sequence). V lost 4 bases and J lost 1, with 6 bases in between. This CDR3 comprises 13 residues. The CDR3, as DNA: TGTGCCAGCAGCTCAAGCGGCACAGATACGCAGTATTTT. Its protein product is CASSSSGTDTQYF.

V usage is TRBV5-6 and J usage is TRBJ1-5, with D unresolved. The germline gives CDR1 SGHDT, CDR2 YYEEEE. This CDR3 comprises 13 residues. Trimming took 1 base from V and 5 from J, leaving 7 bases between them. The CDR3 here is CASSLYGDQPQHF. The CDR3 DNA reads as TGTGCCAGCAGCTTGTACGGGGATCAGCCCCAGCATTTT.

This chain links TRBV5-8 with TRBJ2-5; 10 bases agree with TRBD1. The CDR3 spans 15 residues. Trimming took 2 bases from V and 4 from J; bases not matched to a gene: 5. Germline assignment: CDR1 SGHTS and CDR2 YDEGEE. The CDR3 protein is CASSLPTGGVETQYF. The CDR3 DNA follows: TGTGCCAGCAGCTTACCGACAGGGGGCGTAGAGACCCAGTACTTC.

This rearrangement joins TRBV10-3 to TRBJ1-4; possible D gene TRBD1, 5 bases. V was shortened by 3 bases and J by 4 bases, with 15 bases between the two germline ends. CDR3 size: 16 residues. Per the germline V gene, CDR1 is ENHRY and CDR2 is SYGVKD. The CDR3 loop reads CAISDPGRGSNEKLFF. CDR3 sequence (DNA): TGTGCCATCAGTGACCCGGGGAGGGGAAGTAATGAAAAACTGTTTTTT.

In its sample, this clone was seen a few times. V usage is TRBV7-9 and J usage is TRBJ1-3; D possibly corresponds to TRBD1 (5 bases). Germline loops: CDR1 SEHNR, CDR2 FQNEAQ (reference sequence). With 6 bases removed from V and 4 bases from J, the gap between germline ends came to 19 bases. CDR3 length: 16 residues. The CDR3 region is CASSLGAGNKGNTIYF. CDR3 DNA: TGTGCCAGCAGTCTTGGGGCAGGGAATAAAGGAAACACCATATATTTT.

The chain joins TRBV7-9 to TRBJ1-2; 9 positions match TRBD1. J was trimmed by 4 bases and V by 5 bases; bases with no gene match: 5. Germline values: CDR1 SEHNR, CDR2 FQNEAQ (reference sequence). CDR3 size: 14 residues. The CDR3 sequence is CASSRGTGSYGYTF. The CDR3 nucleotides read TGTGCCAGCAGCAGAGGGACAGGGAGCTATGGCTACACCTTC. Full variable domain (outside the CDR3, taken from reference TRBV7-9 and TRBJ1-2): DTGVSQNPRHKITKRGQNVTFRCDPISEHNRLYWYRQTLGQGPEFLTYFQNEAQLEKSRLLSDRFSAERPKGSFSTLEIQRTEQGDSAMYLCASSRGTGSYGYTFGSGTRLTVV.

This clone has only one observation. This sequence joins TRBV13 and TRBJ2-1; D possibly corresponds to TRBD1 (5 bases). Trimming took off 5 bases at V and 2 bases at J, with 22 bases between the two ends. CDR3 length equals 18 residues. The V gene's germline CDR1 is PRHDT and CDR2 FYEKMQ (reference sequence). In nucleotides, the CDR3 is TGTGCCAGCAGCCCCGGACAAGGGGTCGGAGCGACCTACAATGAGCAGTTCTTC. Amino acids: CASSPGQGVGATYNEQFF. Full variable domain (remainder filled in from reference TRBV13 and TRBJ2-1): AAGVIQSPRHLIKEKRETATLKCYPIPRHDTVYWYQQGPGQDPQFLISFYEKMQSDKGSIPDRFSAQQFSDYHSELNMSSLELGDSALYFCASSPGQGVGATYNEQFFGPGTRLTVL.

This clone was recorded only once. The gene calls are TRBV28 and TRBJ2-7, with 12 bases matching TRBD2. CDR1 MDHEN and CDR2 SYDVKM come from the germline V gene. There are 17 residues in the CDR3. The V segment lost 5 bases and the J segment 0 bases; nucleotides outside the gene matches: 8. Here the CDR3 reads CASSATSGRLSSYEQYF. In DNA, the CDR3 is TGTGCCAGCAGTGCCACTAGCGGGAGGTTGAGCTCCTACGAGCAGTACTTC.

This chain links TRBV18 with TRBJ1-5, with 9 bases matching TRBD1. CDR3 length: 16 residues. CDR1 is KGHSH and CDR2 is LQKENI in the germline V gene. The ends lost 3 bases at V and 8 bases at J; junction bases unmatched: 11. CDR3 in DNA: TGTGCCAGCTCACCTGGGACAGGGTCCCCCGTTGAGCCCCAGCATTTT. Amino acid sequence: CASSPGTGSPVEPQHF.

This clone was seen just once. The chain combines TRBV13 with TRBJ1-5; tentative D call: TRBD1 (5 bases). This CDR3 spans 21 amino acids. The germline V gene encodes CDR1 PRHDT and CDR2 FYEKMQ (reference sequence). The V end was cut by 3 bases, the J end by 0 bases, with 27 bases between. The CDR3 protein is CASSFSGRDPKGYNSNQPQHF. As DNA, the CDR3 is TGTGCCAGCAGCTTTAGTGGCCGGGACCCTAAAGGGTATAATAGCAATCAGCCCCAGCATTTT.